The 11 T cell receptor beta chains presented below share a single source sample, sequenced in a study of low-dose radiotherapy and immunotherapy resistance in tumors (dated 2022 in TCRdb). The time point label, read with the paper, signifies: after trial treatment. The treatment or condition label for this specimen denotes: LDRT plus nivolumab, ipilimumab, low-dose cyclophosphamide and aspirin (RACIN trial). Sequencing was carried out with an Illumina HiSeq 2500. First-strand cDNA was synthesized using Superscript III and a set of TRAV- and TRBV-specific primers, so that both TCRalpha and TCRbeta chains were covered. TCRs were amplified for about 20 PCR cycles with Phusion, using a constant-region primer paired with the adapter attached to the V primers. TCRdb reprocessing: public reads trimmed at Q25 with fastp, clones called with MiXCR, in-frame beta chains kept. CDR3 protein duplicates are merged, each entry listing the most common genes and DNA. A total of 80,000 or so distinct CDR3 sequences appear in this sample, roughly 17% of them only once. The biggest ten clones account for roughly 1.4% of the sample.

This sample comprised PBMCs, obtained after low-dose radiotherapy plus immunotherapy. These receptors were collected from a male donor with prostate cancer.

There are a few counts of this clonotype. The CDR3 loop is CASSYVSAPELSTF. As DNA, the CDR3 is TGTGCCAGCAGTTACGTGTCTGCCCCAGAGTTAAGCACCTTC. The chain joins TRBV6-1 to TRBJ1-2; D gene unclear. The germline gives CDR1 MNHNS, CDR2 SASEGT. CDR3 length: 14 residues. Trimming cost V 5 bases and J 13 bases, with 23 bases left between them.

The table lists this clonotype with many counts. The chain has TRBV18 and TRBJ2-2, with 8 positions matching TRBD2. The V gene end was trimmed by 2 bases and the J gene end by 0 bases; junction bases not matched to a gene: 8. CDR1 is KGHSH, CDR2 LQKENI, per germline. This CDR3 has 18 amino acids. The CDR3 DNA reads TGTGCCAGCTCACCAGGAGCTAGCGGGTCCGCGAACACCGGGGAGCTGTTTTTT. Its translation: CASSPGASGSANTGELFF.

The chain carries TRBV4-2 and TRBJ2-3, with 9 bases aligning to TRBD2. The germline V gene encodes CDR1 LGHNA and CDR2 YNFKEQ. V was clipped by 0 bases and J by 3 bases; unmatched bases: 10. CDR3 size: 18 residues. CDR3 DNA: TGTGCCAGCAGCCAAGAAGTCCTAGCGGGGCGGAGGACAGATACGCAGTATTTT. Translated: CASSQEVLAGRRTDTQYF.

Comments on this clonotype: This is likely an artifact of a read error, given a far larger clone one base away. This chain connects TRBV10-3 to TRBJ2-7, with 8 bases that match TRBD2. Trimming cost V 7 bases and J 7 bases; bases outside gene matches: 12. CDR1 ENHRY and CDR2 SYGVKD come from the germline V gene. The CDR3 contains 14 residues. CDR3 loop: CAIKEREKMDEQYF. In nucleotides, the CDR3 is TGTGCCATCAAAGAGCGGGAGAAGATGGATGAGCAGTACTTC.

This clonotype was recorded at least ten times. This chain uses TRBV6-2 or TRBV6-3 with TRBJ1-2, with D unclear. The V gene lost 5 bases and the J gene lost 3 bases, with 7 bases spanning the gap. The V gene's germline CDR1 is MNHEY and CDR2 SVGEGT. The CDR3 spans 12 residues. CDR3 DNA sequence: TGTGCCAGCAGTGCTTTGGACTATGGCTACACCTTC. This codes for CASSALDYGYTF.

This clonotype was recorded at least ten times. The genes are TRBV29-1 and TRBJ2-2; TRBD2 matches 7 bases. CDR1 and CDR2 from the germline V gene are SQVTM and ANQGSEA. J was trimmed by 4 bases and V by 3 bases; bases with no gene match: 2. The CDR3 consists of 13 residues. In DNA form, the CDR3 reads TGCAGCGTTGACGGGGGGAGCACCGGGGAGCTGTTTTTT. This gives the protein CSVDGGSTGELFF.

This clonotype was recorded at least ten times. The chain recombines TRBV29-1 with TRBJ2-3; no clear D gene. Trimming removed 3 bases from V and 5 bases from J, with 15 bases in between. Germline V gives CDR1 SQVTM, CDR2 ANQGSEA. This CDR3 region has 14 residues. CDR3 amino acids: CSVDKGGEGDTQYF. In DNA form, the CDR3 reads TGCAGCGTTGACAAGGGTGGCGAAGGAGATACGCAGTATTTT.

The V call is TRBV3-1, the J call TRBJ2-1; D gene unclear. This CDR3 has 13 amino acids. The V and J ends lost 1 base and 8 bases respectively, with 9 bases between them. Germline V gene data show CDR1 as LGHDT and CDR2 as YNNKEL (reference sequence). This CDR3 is CASSQGNADEQFF. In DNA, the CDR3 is TGTGCCAGCAGCCAAGGAAACGCCGATGAGCAGTTCTTC.

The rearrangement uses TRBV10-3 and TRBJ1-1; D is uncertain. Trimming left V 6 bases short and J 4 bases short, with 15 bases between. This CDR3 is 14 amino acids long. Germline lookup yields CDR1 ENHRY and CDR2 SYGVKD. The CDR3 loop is CAISEISSGTEAFF. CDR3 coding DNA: TGTGCCATCAGCGAGATAAGTAGCGGCACTGAAGCTTTCTTT.

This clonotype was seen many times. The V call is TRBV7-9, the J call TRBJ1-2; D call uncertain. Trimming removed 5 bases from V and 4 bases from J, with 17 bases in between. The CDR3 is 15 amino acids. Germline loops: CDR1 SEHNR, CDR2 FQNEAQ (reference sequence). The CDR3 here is CASSPSLDGSYGYTF. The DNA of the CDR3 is TGTGCCAGCAGCCCGAGCCTGGACGGCTCCTATGGCTACACCTTC. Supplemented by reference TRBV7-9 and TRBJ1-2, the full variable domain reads DTGVSQNPRHKITKRGQNVTFRCDPISEHNRLYWYRQTLGQGPEFLTYFQNEAQLEKSRLLSDRFSAERPKGSFSTLEIQRTEQGDSAMYLCASSPSLDGSYGYTFGSGTRLTVV.

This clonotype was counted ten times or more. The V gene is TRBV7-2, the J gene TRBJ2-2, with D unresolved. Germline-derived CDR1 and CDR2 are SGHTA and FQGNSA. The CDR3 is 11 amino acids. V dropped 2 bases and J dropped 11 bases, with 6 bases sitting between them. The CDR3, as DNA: TGTGCCAGCAGCTTATTAGCCGAGCTGTTTTTT. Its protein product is CASSLLAELFF.